Following are 21 T cell receptor beta chains from one sample sequenced in a study of blood T cell repertoires in COVID-19. Using immunoSEQ multiplex PCR, the repertoire was profiled, and TCRdb retains in-frame clones only, with some absent. This table holds 65,000 or so clones, more than 65% found once. The sequenced material came from peripheral blood. The receptors were sampled from a human donor in a cohort sampled during active COVID-19.

The chain links TRBV10-3 to TRBJ2-1, with 9 positions matching TRBD1. The V segment lost 6 bases and the J segment 9 bases; nucleotides outside the gene matches: 6. Germline-derived CDR1 and CDR2 are ENHRY and SYGVKD. This CDR3 is 13 amino acids long. The CDR3 loop reads CAIRGQGTGEQFF. CDR3 DNA sequence: TGTGCCATCAGAGGACAGGGGACGGGTGAGCAGTTCTTC.

The chain recombines TRBV5-4 with TRBJ1-1, with D perhaps TRBD1 (5 bases). The germline gives CDR1 SGHNT, CDR2 YYREEE (reference sequence). The V and J ends lost 4 bases and 4 bases respectively, with 17 bases between them. This CDR3 spans 15 amino acids. The CDR3 is CASSPPGTRGTEAFF. CDR3 DNA sequence: TGTGCCAGCAGCCCCCCCGGGACGCGGGGCACTGAAGCTTTCTTT.

Ten or more counts support this clone. The V call is TRBV5-5, the J call TRBJ2-7; D is unclear. CDR1 is SGHKS and CDR2 is YYEKEE in the germline V gene (reference sequence). The CDR3 is 12 residues long. V gave up 4 bases and J gave up 5 bases, with 10 bases separating them. CDR3 sequence (DNA): TGTGCCAGCAGCACCCGGGTTGACGAGCAGTACTTC. Translated: CASSTRVDEQYF.

In DNA form, the CDR3 reads TGTGCCAGCAGTTATTCAGGGAATGAGCAGTTCTTC. This translates into CASSYSGNEQFF. J is TRBJ2-1 and V is TRBV6-5; D might be TRBD1 (5 bases). Germline V gives CDR1 MNHEY, CDR2 SVGAGI. The CDR3 has 12 amino acids. V was pared by 3 bases and J by 7 bases, with 7 bases between.

The chain uses TRBV7-2 and TRBJ2-2; TRBD2 matches 13 bases. Trimming took 5 bases from V and 8 from J; bases not matched to a gene: 8. CDR3 length: 16 amino acids. The V gene's germline CDR1 is SGHTA and CDR2 FQGNSA. In nucleotides, the CDR3 is TGTGCCAGCAGCCCCGGGACTAGCGGGGCCTTGGGGGAGCTGTTTTTT. This codes for CASSPGTSGALGELFF. Variable domain in full (rest from reference TRBV7-2 and TRBJ2-2): GAGVSQSPSNKVTEKGKDVELRCDPISGHTALYWYRQSLGQGLEFLIYFQGNSAPDKSGLPSDRFSAERTGGSVSTLTIQRTQQEDSAVYLCASSPGTSGALGELFFGEGSRLTVL.

The CDR3 sequence is CASRNREVQPQHF. DNA for the CDR3: TGTGCCAGCAGGAATAGGGAGGTTCAGCCCCAGCATTTT. V gene TRBV2 combines with J gene TRBJ1-5; D gene ambiguous. The CDR3 extends over 13 amino acids. V dropped 6 bases and J dropped 6 bases, with 12 bases sitting between them. Germline loops: CDR1 SNHLY, CDR2 FYNNEI. Complete variable domain (other parts from reference TRBV2 and TRBJ1-5): EPEVTQTPSHQVTQMGQEVILRCVPISNHLYFYWYRQILGQKVEFLVSFYNNEISEKSEIFDDQFSVERPDGSNFTLKIRSTKLEDSAMYFCASRNREVQPQHFGDGTRLSIL.

The chain uses TRBV13 and TRBJ2-7; weak D call: TRBD2 (5 bases). The CDR3 contains 16 residues. Between the trimmed V and J ends, which lost 5 bases and 2 bases, there was a span of 19 bases. CDR1 PRHDT and CDR2 FYEKMQ come from the germline V gene (reference sequence). Here the CDR3 reads CASSPQAGTVAYEQYF. Here the CDR3 DNA reads TGTGCCAGCAGCCCCCAGGCGGGCACGGTCGCCTACGAGCAGTACTTC.

The V call is TRBV11-3, the J call TRBJ2-7, with 7 bases matching TRBD1. Germline-derived CDR1 and CDR2 are SGHNT and YENEEA. This CDR3 is 15 amino acids long. Trimming at V came to 2 bases and at J to 1 base, leaving 5 bases not matched to a gene. CDR3 DNA sequence: TGTGCCAGCAGCTTAATCCAGGGGGTATCCTACGAGCAGTACTTC. The encoded protein is CASSLIQGVSYEQYF.

The chain has TRBV7-2 and TRBJ2-4; D unresolved. The V end lost 5 bases, the J end lost 5 bases, and 10 bases lay between the germline ends. The CDR3 totals 13 residues. The V gene's germline CDR1 is SGHTA and CDR2 FQGNSA. CDR3 nucleotides: TGTGCCAGCAGCCCCGAGCTTGAAAACATTCAGTACTTC. This codes for CASSPELENIQYF.

This clone occurred a few times. The rearrangement uses TRBV19 and TRBJ2-3, with D perhaps matching TRBD2 (5 bases). The CDR3 loop spans 12 amino acids. Trimming removed 9 bases from V and 0 bases from J, with 7 bases in between. Germline CDR1 reads LNHDA; CDR2 reads SQIVND (reference sequence). The DNA for the CDR3 is TGTGCCAGCGGGGTTAGCACAGATACGCAGTATTTT. Translation gives CASGVSTDTQYF.

This clone was seen once. This chain's CDR3 is CASSQQPTGLAGAFQETQYF. CDR3 nucleotide sequence: TGCGCCAGCAGCCAACAACCAACGGGACTAGCGGGGGCCTTTCAAGAGACCCAGTACTTC. The V and J genes are TRBV4-3 and TRBJ2-5; TRBD2 matches 14 bases. Losses at the gene ends were 2 bases for V and 2 bases for J; bases not matched to a gene: 13. This CDR3 is built from 20 residues. CDR1 is LGHNA and CDR2 is YSLEER in the germline V gene.

The CDR3 here is CASSIRDSSTDTQYF. In nucleotides, the CDR3 is TGTGCCAGTAGTATTCGGGACAGCAGCACAGATACGCAGTATTTT. The chain has TRBV19 and TRBJ2-3; 7 bases align to TRBD1. This CDR3 has 15 residues. Germline-derived CDR1 and CDR2 are LNHDA and SQIVND (reference sequence). J was trimmed by 0 bases and V by 3 bases; bases with no gene match: 3.

Only one count was recorded for this clone. The chain couples TRBV12-3 or TRBV12-4 to TRBJ2-3; 7 bases are shared with TRBD1. This CDR3 is 13 amino acids long. Losses at the gene ends were 6 bases for V and 6 bases for J; bases not matched to a gene: 6. CDR3 residues: CASRPTGVDTQYF. For the CDR3, the DNA is TGTGCCAGCAGGCCCACAGGGGTGGATACGCAGTATTTT.

This chain connects TRBV2 to TRBJ2-7, with TRBD2 as a possible D gene (6 bases). V was shortened by 4 bases and J by 3 bases, with 13 bases between the two germline ends. Germline V CDR1 and CDR2: SNHLY, FYNNEI. This CDR3 is 14 amino acids long. CDR3 in amino acids: CASSVAEGLYEQYF. In DNA, the CDR3 is TGTGCCAGCAGTGTAGCGGAGGGCCTCTACGAGCAGTACTTC.

This clone is judged medium-sized. V gene TRBV28 combines with J gene TRBJ2-3; D is possibly TRBD1 (5 bases). Germline assignment: CDR1 MDHEN and CDR2 SYDVKM. With 3 bases removed from V and 3 bases from J, the gap between germline ends came to 10 bases. The CDR3 runs to 14 residues. Written as DNA, the CDR3 is TGTGCCAGCAGTTTTCTCCAGGGAACAGATACGCAGTATTTT. It encodes CASSFLQGTDTQYF.

The chain has TRBV28 and TRBJ2-1; 8 bases fit TRBD2. Trimming removed 5 bases from V and 4 bases from J; junction bases left unmatched: 7. Germline V gene data show CDR1 as MDHEN and CDR2 as SYDVKM. CDR3 length equals 15 residues. CDR3 sequence reads: CASSLSGRGYNEQFF. In nucleotides, the CDR3 is TGTGCCAGCAGTCTGAGCGGGAGAGGATACAATGAGCAGTTCTTC. The whole variable domain, remainder taken from reference TRBV28 and TRBJ2-1, is DVKVTQSSRYLVKRTGEKVFLECVQDMDHENMFWYRQDPGLGLRLIYFSYDVKMKEKGDIPEGYSVSREKKERFSLILESASTNQTSMYLCASSLSGRGYNEQFFGPGTRLTVL.

The chain links TRBV29-1 to TRBJ1-2; the match to TRBD1 covers 10 bases. The CDR3 is 14 amino acids. Germline loops: CDR1 SQVTM, CDR2 ANQGSEA. Unmatched junction bases numbered 6, after V lost 3 bases and J lost 5 bases. DNA for the CDR3: TGCAGCGTTGAGCGACAGGGGGCAGGATATGGCTACACCTTC. It is translated as CSVERQGAGYGYTF.

The genes are TRBV7-6 and TRBJ2-1; 12 positions match TRBD2. The ends lost 1 base at V and 2 bases at J; junction bases unmatched: 3. The CDR3 consists of 17 residues. From germline, CDR1 is SGHVS and CDR2 FNYEAQ. DNA for the CDR3: TGTGCCAGCAGCTTAGAACTAGCGGGAGGTACCTACAATGAGCAGTTCTTC. Amino acid sequence: CASSLELAGGTYNEQFF.

In this sample, this clone turned up a few times. The chain uses TRBV28 and TRBJ1-1, with D unclear. This CDR3 has 12 amino acids. The V gene lost 7 bases and the J gene lost 1 base, with 7 bases spanning the gap. Germline V CDR1 and CDR2: MDHEN, SYDVKM. CDR3 loop: CASTFRNTEAFF. DNA of the CDR3: TGTGCCAGCACCTTCCGGAACACTGAAGCTTTCTTT.

This sequence joins TRBV11-3 and TRBJ2-3; 10 nucleotides align to TRBD2. Per the germline V gene, CDR1 is SGHNT and CDR2 is YENEEA. With 8 bases clipped from V and 0 bases from J, the junction kept 2 bases outside the gene matches. This CDR3 comprises 14 residues. CDR3 protein: CASLAGASTDTQYF. The CDR3 DNA is TGTGCCAGCCTAGCGGGGGCTAGCACAGATACGCAGTATTTT.

The CDR3 bases are TGTGCCAGCAGCTTAGAGGGCGCAGGGACAGGGGTCTACGAGCAGTACTTC. Protein: CASSLEGAGTGVYEQYF. The chain couples TRBV11-2 to TRBJ2-7, with 10 bases aligning to TRBD1. The CDR3 is made up of 17 amino acids. Germline V gives CDR1 SGHAT, CDR2 FQNNGV. After removal of 0 bases from V and 3 bases from J, the junction contained 8 bases not matched to a gene.